The TCR beta chain under discussion was sequenced for a study of blood T cell repertoires in COVID-19. Study at large: There were acute and convalescent COVID-19 samples, and they came from the United States, Italy and Spain. T cells, B-cell-depleted T cells, or PBMCs provided the cDNA or gDNA that served as material.

Trimming shortened V by 4 bases and J by 1 base, and 13 bases separated the two germline ends. CDR3 size: 15 residues. Germline CDR1 LGHNA, CDR2 YSLEER. Study processing details: Quantification of nucleated cells was approximated via reference gene primer amplification. Sequenced by immunoSEQ multiplex PCR; TCRdb stores in-frame clones only, minus some. The V and J calls and clone size were taken over from that table, and D and trimming were inferred from the DNA. This table has 80,000 or so clones, approximately 78% appearing once. The source is a man in his fifties or sixties with acute or convalescent COVID-19. V and J are TRBV4-3 and TRBJ1-2; no definite D call. The sequenced material came from peripheral blood. The CDR3 is CASSPEGTFNYGYTF. In DNA form, the CDR3 reads TGCGCCAGCAGCCCTGAGGGCACTTTTAACTATGGCTACACCTTC.